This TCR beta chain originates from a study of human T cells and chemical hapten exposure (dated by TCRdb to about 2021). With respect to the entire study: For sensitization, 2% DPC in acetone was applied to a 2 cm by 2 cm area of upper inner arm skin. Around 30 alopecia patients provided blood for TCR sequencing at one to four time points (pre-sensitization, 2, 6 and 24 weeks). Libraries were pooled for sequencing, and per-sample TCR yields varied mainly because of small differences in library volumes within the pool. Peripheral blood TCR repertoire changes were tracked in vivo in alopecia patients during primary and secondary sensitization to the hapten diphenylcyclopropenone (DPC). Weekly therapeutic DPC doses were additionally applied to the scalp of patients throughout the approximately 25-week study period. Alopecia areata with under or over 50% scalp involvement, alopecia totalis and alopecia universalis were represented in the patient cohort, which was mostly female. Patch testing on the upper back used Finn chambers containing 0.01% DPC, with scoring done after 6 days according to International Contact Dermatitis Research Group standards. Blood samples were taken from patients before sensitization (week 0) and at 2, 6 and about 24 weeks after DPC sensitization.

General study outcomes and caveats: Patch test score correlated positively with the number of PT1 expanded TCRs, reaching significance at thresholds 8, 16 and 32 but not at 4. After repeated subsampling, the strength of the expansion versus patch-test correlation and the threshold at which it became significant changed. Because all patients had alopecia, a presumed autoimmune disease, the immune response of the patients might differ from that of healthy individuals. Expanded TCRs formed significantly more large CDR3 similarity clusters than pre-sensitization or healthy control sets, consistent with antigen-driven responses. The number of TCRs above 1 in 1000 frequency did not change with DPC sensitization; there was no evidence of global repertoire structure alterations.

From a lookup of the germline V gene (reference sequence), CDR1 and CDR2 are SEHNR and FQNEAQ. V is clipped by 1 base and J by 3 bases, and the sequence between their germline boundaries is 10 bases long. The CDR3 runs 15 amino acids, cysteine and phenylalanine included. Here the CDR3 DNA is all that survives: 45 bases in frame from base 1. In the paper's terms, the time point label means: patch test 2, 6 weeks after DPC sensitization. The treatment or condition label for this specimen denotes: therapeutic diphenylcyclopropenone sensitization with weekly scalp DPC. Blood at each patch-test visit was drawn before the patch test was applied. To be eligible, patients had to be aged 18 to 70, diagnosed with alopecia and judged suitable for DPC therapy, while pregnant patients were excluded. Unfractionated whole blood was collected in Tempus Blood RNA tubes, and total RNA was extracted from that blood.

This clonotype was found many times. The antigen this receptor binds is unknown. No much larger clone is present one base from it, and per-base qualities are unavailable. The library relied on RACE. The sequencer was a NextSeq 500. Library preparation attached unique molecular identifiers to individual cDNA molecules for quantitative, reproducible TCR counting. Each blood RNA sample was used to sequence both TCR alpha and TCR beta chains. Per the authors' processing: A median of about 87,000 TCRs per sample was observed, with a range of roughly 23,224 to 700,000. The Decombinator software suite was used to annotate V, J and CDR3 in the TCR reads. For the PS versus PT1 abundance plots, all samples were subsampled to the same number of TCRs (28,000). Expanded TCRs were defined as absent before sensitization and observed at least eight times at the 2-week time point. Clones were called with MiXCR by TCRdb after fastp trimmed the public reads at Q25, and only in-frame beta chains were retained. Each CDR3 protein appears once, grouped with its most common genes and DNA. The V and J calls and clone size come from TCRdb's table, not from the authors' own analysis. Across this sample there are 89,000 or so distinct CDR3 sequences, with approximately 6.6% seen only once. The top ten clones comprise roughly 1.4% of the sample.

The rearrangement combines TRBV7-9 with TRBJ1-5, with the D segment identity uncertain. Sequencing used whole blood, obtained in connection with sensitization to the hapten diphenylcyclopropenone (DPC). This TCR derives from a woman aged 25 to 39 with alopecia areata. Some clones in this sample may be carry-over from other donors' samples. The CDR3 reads CASSLEGGNNQPQHF. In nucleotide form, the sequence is TGTGCCAGCAGCTTAGAAGGTGGTAACAATCAGCCCCAGCATTTT.